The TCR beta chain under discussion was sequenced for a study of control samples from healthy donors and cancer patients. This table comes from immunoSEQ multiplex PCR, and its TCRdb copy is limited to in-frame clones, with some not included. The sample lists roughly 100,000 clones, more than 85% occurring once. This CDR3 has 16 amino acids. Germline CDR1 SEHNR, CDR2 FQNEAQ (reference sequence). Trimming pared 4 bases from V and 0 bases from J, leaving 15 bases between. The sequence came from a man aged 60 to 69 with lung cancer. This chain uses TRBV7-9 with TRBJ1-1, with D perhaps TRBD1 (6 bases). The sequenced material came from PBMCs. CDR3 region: CASSSAGAVLNTEAFF. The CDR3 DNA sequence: TGTGCCAGCAGCTCAGCAGGGGCAGTCTTGAACACTGAAGCTTTCTTT.